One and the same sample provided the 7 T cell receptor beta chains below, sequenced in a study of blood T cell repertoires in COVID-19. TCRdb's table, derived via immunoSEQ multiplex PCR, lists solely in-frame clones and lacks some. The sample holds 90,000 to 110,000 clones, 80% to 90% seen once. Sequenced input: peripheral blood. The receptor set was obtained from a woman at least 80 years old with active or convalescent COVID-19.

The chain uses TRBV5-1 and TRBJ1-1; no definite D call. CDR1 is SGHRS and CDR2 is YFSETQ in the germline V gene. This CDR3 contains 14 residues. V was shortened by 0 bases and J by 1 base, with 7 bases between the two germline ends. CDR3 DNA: TGCGCCAGCAGCTTGGTGTGGCCGAACACTGAAGCTTTCTTT. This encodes CASSLVWPNTEAFF. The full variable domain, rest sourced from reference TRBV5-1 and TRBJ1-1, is KAGVTQTPRYLIKTRGQQVTLSCSPISGHRSVSWYQQTPGQGLQFLFEYFSETQRNKGNFPGRFSGRQFSNSRSEMNVSTLELGDSALYLCASSLVWPNTEAFFGQGTRLTVV.

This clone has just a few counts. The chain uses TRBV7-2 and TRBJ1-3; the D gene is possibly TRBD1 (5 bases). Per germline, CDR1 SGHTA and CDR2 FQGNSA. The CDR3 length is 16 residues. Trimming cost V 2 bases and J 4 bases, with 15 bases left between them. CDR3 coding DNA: TGTGCCAGCAGCTTATCAGGGCACGGTCGCGGAAACACCATATATTTT. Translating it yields CASSLSGHGRGNTIYF.

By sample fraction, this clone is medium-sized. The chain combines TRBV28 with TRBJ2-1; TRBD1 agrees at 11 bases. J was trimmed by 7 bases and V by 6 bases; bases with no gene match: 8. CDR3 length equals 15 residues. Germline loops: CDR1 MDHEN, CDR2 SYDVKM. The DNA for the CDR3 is TGTGCCAGCAGGTCCGGGACAGGGGGTGTGAATGAGCAGTTCTTC. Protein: CASRSGTGGVNEQFF.

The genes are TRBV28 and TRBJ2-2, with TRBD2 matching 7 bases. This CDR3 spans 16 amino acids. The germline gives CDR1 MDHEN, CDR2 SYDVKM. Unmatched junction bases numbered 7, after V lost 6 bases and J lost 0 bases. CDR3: CASRLPSGTNTGELFF. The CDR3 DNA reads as TGTGCCAGCAGACTTCCTAGCGGAACGAACACCGGGGAGCTGTTTTTT.

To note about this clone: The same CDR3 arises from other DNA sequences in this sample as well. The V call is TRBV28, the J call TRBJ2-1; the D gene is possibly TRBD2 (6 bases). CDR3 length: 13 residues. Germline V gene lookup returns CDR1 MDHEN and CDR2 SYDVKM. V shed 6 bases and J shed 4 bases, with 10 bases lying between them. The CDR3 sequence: CASSRGGYNEQFF. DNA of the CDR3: TGTGCCAGCAGCCGGGGAGGATACAATGAGCAGTTCTTC.

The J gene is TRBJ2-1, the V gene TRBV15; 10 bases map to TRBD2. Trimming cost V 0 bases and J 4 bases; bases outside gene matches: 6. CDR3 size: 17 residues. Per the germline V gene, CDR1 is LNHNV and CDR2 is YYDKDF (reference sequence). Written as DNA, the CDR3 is TGTGCCACCAGCAGAGATTTACTAGCGGGGATATACAATGAGCAGTTCTTC. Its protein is CATSRDLLAGIYNEQFF. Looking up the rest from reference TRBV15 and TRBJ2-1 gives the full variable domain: DAMVIQNPRYQVTQFGKPVTLSCSQTLNHNVMYWYQQKSSQAPKLLFHYYDKDFNNEADTPDNFQSRRPNTSFCFLDIRSPGLGDTAMYLCATSRDLLAGIYNEQFFGPGTRLTVL.

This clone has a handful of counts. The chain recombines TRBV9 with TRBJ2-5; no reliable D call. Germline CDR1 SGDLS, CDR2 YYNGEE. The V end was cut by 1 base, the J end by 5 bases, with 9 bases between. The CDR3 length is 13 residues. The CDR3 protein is CASSVPPLETQYF. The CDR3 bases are TGTGCCAGCAGCGTACCTCCCTTGGAGACCCAGTACTTC.